The 25 T cell receptor beta chains reported below all come from one sample, sequenced in a study of a mutant IDH1 vaccine in newly diagnosed glioma. This table comes from immunoSEQ multiplex PCR, and its TCRdb copy is limited to in-frame clones, with some not included. The sample holds 95,000 to 100,000 clones, about 87% seen once. The sample's time point: baseline, week 1 (first vaccination visit). This sample's treatment: pre-vaccination baseline after standard-of-care therapy. This material consisted of PBMCs, taken from a glioma patient treated with radiotherapy, temozolomide or both. The receptors stem from a woman in her forties or fifties with glioma.

CDR3 residues: CASSLSGLDDEQYF. CDR3 nucleotide sequence: TGTGCCAGCAGCTTATCGGGACTAGACGACGAGCAGTACTTC. The chain recombines TRBV7-3 with TRBJ2-7; 8 nucleotides agree with TRBD2. CDR3 length: 14 amino acids. The germline V gene encodes CDR1 SGHTA and CDR2 FQGTGA. With 2 bases clipped from V and 5 bases from J, the junction kept 5 bases outside the gene matches.

The chain uses TRBV21-1 and TRBJ2-7; the table's D call, TRBD1, has no DNA check behind it. TRBV21-1 is an annotated pseudogene. The CDR3 is 13 amino acids. The CDR3 nucleotides are TGTGCCAGCAGTCCCCGGGACAGCGACGAGCAGTACTTC. Its protein product is CASSPRDSDEQYF.

J is TRBJ2-7 and V is TRBV2; D is unresolved. The CDR3 length is 11 residues. Trimming stripped 3 bases from V and 3 bases from J, with 3 bases between. Germline-derived CDR1 and CDR2 are SNHLY and FYNNEI. This CDR3 reads CASSEYYEQYF. The CDR3 DNA follows: TGTGCCAGCAGTGAGTACTACGAGCAGTACTTC.

The chain uses TRBV7-9 and TRBJ2-1, with TRBD2 matching over 12 bases. Looked up from germline, CDR1 is SEHNR and CDR2 is FQNEAQ (reference sequence). J gave up 5 bases and V 4 bases, and 3 bases lay outside the gene matches. The CDR3 consists of 15 residues. The CDR3 spells CASSSGTSGHNEQFF. The CDR3 DNA reads as TGTGCCAGCAGCTCAGGGACTAGCGGGCACAATGAGCAGTTCTTC.

The rearrangement uses TRBV7-4 and TRBJ2-3, with D maybe TRBD2 (5 bases). CDR1 is SGHVT, CDR2 SQSDAQ, per germline. The CDR3 loop spans 15 amino acids. The V gene lost 5 bases and the J gene lost 2 bases, with 14 bases spanning the gap. The CDR3 DNA reads TGTGCCAGCAGCAGTAGCGATGGGGACACAGATACGCAGTATTTT. As protein: CASSSSDGDTDTQYF.

This clone is a singleton in its sample. This sequence joins TRBV11-2 and TRBJ2-2; 11 bases match TRBD2. The CDR3 is made up of 17 amino acids. After removal of 6 bases from V and 0 bases from J, the junction contained 6 bases not matched to a gene. The V gene's germline CDR1 is SGHAT and CDR2 FQNNGV. CDR3 region: CASRQGLAETNTGELFF. CDR3 nucleotide sequence: TGTGCCAGCAGACAGGGACTAGCGGAGACGAACACCGGGGAGCTGTTTTTT.

The V and J genes are TRBV5-4 and TRBJ1-1; D is unresolved. In germline, CDR1 is SGHNT, CDR2 YYREEE (reference sequence). V lost 4 bases to trimming and J lost 1 base, with 8 bases between them. The CDR3 covers 13 residues. This CDR3 reads CASSRTGNTEAFF. CDR3 DNA: TGTGCCAGCAGCCGGACGGGGAACACTGAAGCTTTCTTT.

The chain carries TRBV29-1 and TRBJ1-2, with D possibly TRBD1 on 5 matching bases. V shed 5 bases and J shed 9 bases, with 19 bases lying between them. The CDR3 totals 13 residues. Per germline, CDR1 SQVTM and CDR2 ANQGSEA. DNA for the CDR3: TGCAGCGTTCCCCCGGGACCCCCAGGAAGCTACACCTTC. Translation gives CSVPPGPPGSYTF.

V is TRBV2 and J is TRBJ1-1; a possible D gene is TRBD1 (6 bases). This CDR3 is built from 16 residues. Germline assignment: CDR1 SNHLY and CDR2 FYNNEI. Deletions cut 6 bases from V and 5 bases from J, with 22 bases between. The CDR3: CASSLEGGHQGTEAFF. In DNA form, the CDR3 reads TGTGCCAGCAGCCTTGAAGGGGGTCACCAGGGGACTGAAGCTTTCTTT.

This clone came up a few times. V is TRBV19 and J is TRBJ1-2, with 7 bases lining up with TRBD1. The junction had 7 bases not matched to a gene; V was cut back by 3 bases and J by 3 bases. Germline V gives CDR1 LNHDA, CDR2 SQIVND (reference sequence). The CDR3 totals 15 residues. As DNA, the CDR3 is TGTGCCAGTAGTATTGACAGGGATTCTTACTATGGCTACACCTTC. Protein: CASSIDRDSYYGYTF. Full variable domain (rest looked up from reference TRBV19 and TRBJ1-2): DGGITQSPKYLFRKEGQNVTLSCEQNLNHDAMYWYRQDPGQGLRLIYYSQIVNDFQKGDIAEGYSVSREKKESFPLTVTSAQKNPTAFYLCASSIDRDSYYGYTFGSGTRLTVV.

The chain carries TRBV19 and TRBJ1-5; D call uncertain. V gave up 6 bases and J gave up 0 bases, with 3 bases separating them. Germline-derived CDR1 and CDR2 are LNHDA and SQIVND (reference sequence). This CDR3 comprises 12 residues. CDR3 amino acids: CASRYSNQPQHF. The CDR3 nucleotides read TGTGCCAGTAGATATAGCAATCAGCCCCAGCATTTT.

The J gene is TRBJ1-1, the V gene TRBV4-1; D is unclear. This CDR3 comprises 14 residues. Trimming shortened V by 4 bases and J by 1 base, and 10 bases separated the two germline ends. The V gene's germline CDR1 is MGHRA and CDR2 YSYEKL. CDR3 amino acids: CASSLKTANTEAFF. The CDR3 nucleotides are TGCGCCAGCAGCCTAAAGACGGCGAACACTGAAGCTTTCTTT.

This rearrangement joins TRBV29-1 to TRBJ2-7; 8 bases match TRBD1. The V gene's germline CDR1 is SQVTM and CDR2 ANQGSEA. J lost 4 bases, V lost 4 bases, and 9 bases had no gene match. This CDR3 has 14 residues. The DNA of the CDR3 is TGCAGCGTTGGGACGACAGGGGTGGGGTACGAGCAGTACTTC. It is translated as CSVGTTGVGYEQYF.

The chain combines TRBV19 with TRBJ1-5; 7 bases are a match to TRBD1. There are 15 residues in the CDR3. Germline V CDR1 and CDR2: LNHDA, SQIVND (reference sequence). The ends lost 1 base at V and 8 bases at J; junction bases unmatched: 8. The CDR3 DNA is TGTGCCAGTAGTATAGGAACAGGGGTCCTAGAGCCCCAGCATTTT. Residues: CASSIGTGVLEPQHF.

Concerning this clone: A read error may account for a junction end that differs from germline. This CDR3 is CAGSLGEAPREKLFF. CDR3 DNA: TGTGCCGGCAGCCTGGGGGAGGCTCCAAGGGAAAAACTGTTTTTT. This chain connects TRBV6-1 to TRBJ1-4; D may be TRBD1 (5 bases). The CDR3 has 15 residues. Per germline, CDR1 MNHNS and CDR2 SASEGT.

The V gene is TRBV7-9, the J gene TRBJ1-4; D uncertain. CDR3 length: 14 residues. Trimming shortened V by 1 base and J by 17 bases, and 20 bases separated the two germline ends. The germline V gene encodes CDR1 SEHNR and CDR2 FQNEAQ (reference sequence). The CDR3 is CASSLGGRTLEFFF. The CDR3 nucleotides are TGTGCCAGCAGCTTAGGAGGTCGAACCCTCGAATTTTTTTTT.

V is TRBV4-1 and J is TRBJ2-2, with unresolved D. Germline CDR1 and CDR2: MGHRA and YSYEKL. Trimming took off 2 bases at V and 4 bases at J, with 11 bases between the two ends. The CDR3 is made up of 15 amino acids. The CDR3 DNA reads TGCGCCAGCAGCCAAAGAGGCACATCCACCGGGGAGCTGTTTTTT. It yields the protein CASSQRGTSTGELFF.

The rearrangement joins TRBV5-4 to TRBJ2-7; D is possibly TRBD2 (6 bases). CDR3 length: 14 amino acids. Trimming pared 1 base from V and 2 bases from J, leaving 10 bases between. Germline CDR1 reads SGHNT; CDR2 reads YYREEE (reference sequence). The CDR3 sequence is CASSLMGGTYEQYF. The CDR3 DNA reads TGTGCCAGCAGCTTGATGGGCGGGACCTACGAGCAGTACTTC. The full variable domain, in which reference TRBV5-4 and TRBJ2-7 provide the parts outside the CDR3, is ETGVTQSPTHLIKTRGQQVTLRCSSQSGHNTVSWYQQALGQGPQFIFQYYREEENGRGNFPPRFSGLQFPNYSSELNVNALELDDSALYLCASSLMGGTYEQYFGPGTRLTVT.

This clone has just a few counts. This chain connects TRBV10-3 to TRBJ2-3, with no clear D. V gave up 10 bases and J gave up 5 bases, with 13 bases separating them. The germline V gene encodes CDR1 ENHRY and CDR2 SYGVKD. This CDR3 is built from 12 residues. CDR3 protein: CATRNDGDTQYF. CDR3 DNA: TGTGCCACCCGGAACGACGGAGATACGCAGTATTTT.

This chain joins TRBV9 and TRBJ2-7; 7 bases align to TRBD1. Per germline, CDR1 SGDLS and CDR2 YYNGEE. This CDR3 has 14 residues. The trim removed 4 bases at V and 4 bases at J, leaving 8 bases unmatched. CDR3 DNA sequence: TGTGCCAGCAGCCACCCGGGACAGCCTTACGAGCAGTACTTC. It translates to CASSHPGQPYEQYF.

The V gene is TRBV29-1, the J gene TRBJ1-1; D is uncertain. The germline gives CDR1 SQVTM, CDR2 ANQGSEA. The CDR3 consists of 12 residues. The ends were cut back, 6 bases at V and 1 base at J, with 9 bases in the middle. CDR3 in amino acids: CSVADSNTEAFF. As DNA, the CDR3 is TGCAGCGTCGCCGATTCGAACACTGAAGCTTTCTTT.

In nucleotides, the CDR3 is TGTGCCAGCAGTATCGGACTAGCCTACGAGCAGTACTTC. It yields the protein CASSIGLAYEQYF. The chain employs TRBV27 and TRBJ2-7; the match to TRBD2 covers 7 bases. Germline CDR1 and CDR2: MNHEY and SMNVEV (reference sequence). With V trimmed by 5 bases and J by 2 bases, 3 bases remained unmatched. The CDR3 is 13 residues long.

This rearrangement joins TRBV7-9 to TRBJ2-3, with a possible D match to TRBD2 (6 bases). Germline V gives CDR1 SEHNR, CDR2 FQNEAQ (reference sequence). V lost 5 bases to trimming and J lost 1 base, with 16 bases between them. The CDR3 covers 16 residues. The CDR3 region has the DNA TGTGCCAGCAGCCCACCCCCCGGGAGAGGCACAGATACGCAGTATTTT. Protein sequence: CASSPPPGRGTDTQYF. Full variable domain (rest looked up from reference TRBV7-9 and TRBJ2-3): DTGVSQNPRHKITKRGQNVTFRCDPISEHNRLYWYRQTLGQGPEFLTYFQNEAQLEKSRLLSDRFSAERPKGSFSTLEIQRTEQGDSAMYLCASSPPPGRGTDTQYFGPGTRLTVL.

The V and J genes are TRBV5-6 and TRBJ1-5; D remains ambiguous. Germline values: CDR1 SGHDT, CDR2 YYEEEE. The CDR3 has 12 amino acids. V lost 0 bases and J 15 bases, leaving 13 bases between the germline ends. For the CDR3, the DNA is TGTGCCAGCAGCTTGGGGCGCGGTAGGAGGCATTTT. Its translation: CASSLGRGRRHF.

The chain recombines TRBV9 with TRBJ1-1; 7 nucleotides agree with TRBD1. V shed 3 bases, J shed 7 bases, and the junction held 9 bases outside the gene matches. Germline assignment: CDR1 SGDLS and CDR2 YYNGEE. The length of the CDR3 is 14 residues. For the CDR3, the DNA is TGTGCCAGCAGCGGTTCCAACAGGGGCCGTGAAGCTTTCTTT. Translated, it gives CASSGSNRGREAFF.